What follows is one T cell receptor beta chain and its context. Unique molecular identifiers were built into the TCRbeta library. Each CDR3 protein gets one entry after TCRdb re-called the PCR reads with MiXCR. The data hold about 340,000 distinct CDR3 sequences, with under 13% observed a single time. The data were obtained in a study of T-cell reconstitution after alpha-beta-depleted transplantation in children. V was pared by 5 bases and J by 6 bases, with 9 bases of the junction left unmatched. The CDR3 sequence is 16 residues long. CDR1 is MNHEY, CDR2 SVGAGI, per germline. This sample comprised PBMCs from the stem cell graft donor, obtained from the stem cell graft. J is TRBJ2-7 and V is TRBV6-5; 14 bases are a match to TRBD2. The TCR was taken from a human donor who donated a stem cell graft to a child with acute lymphoblastic leukemia. The CDR3 coding sequence is TGTGCCAGCAGTCACACCAAGGGACTAGCGGGAGTCGAGCAGTACTTC. Protein product: CASSHTKGLAGVEQYF.